A selection of T cell receptor beta chains follows, all from one sample in a study of post-analysis software for immune sequencing data. Each CDR3 protein is one row after TCRdb ran MiXCR on the PCR reads. The table includes about 770,000 distinct CDR3 sequences, around 42% detected once. Sequenced sample: blood. The receptors were gathered from a girl aged 5 to 17 with multiple sclerosis. Each CDR3 is given with its conserved first and last residue. The D gene is left open where the match is weak. Size is stated for part of the rows, as once, few or many counts, or as a class when the clone is expanded.

>TRBD1|TRBJ2-5|TRBV20-1|-
TGCAGTGCTAGAAGGGGACAGGGCCTGTACCAAGAGACCCAGTACTTC
CSARRGQGLYQETQYF
>-|TRBJ2-1|TRBV5-1|once
TGCGCCAGCAGCTTACCCGTCGGCTTAGCTATTCAAAATGAGCAGTTCTTC
CASSLPVGLAIQNEQFF
>TRBD2|TRBJ2-3|TRBV4-2|-
TGTGCCAGCAGCCAAGGGACTAGCGTAACAGATACGCAGTATTTT
CASSQGTSVTDTQYF
>-|TRBJ2-3|TRBV6-2/TRBV6-3|-
TGTGCCAGCAGTTATTCAGGACTTGGTAGCACAGATACGCAGTATTTT
CASSYSGLGSTDTQYF
>-|TRBJ2-1|TRBV6-6|-
TGTGCCAACTCTAAGACTGATTCCTACAATGAGCAGTTCTTC
CANSKTDSYNEQFF
>-|TRBJ1-2|TRBV2|-
TGTGCCAGCAGTGAGGAAGTTAACTATGTGCACACCTTC
CASSEEVNYVHTF
>TRBD1|TRBJ1-5|TRBV5-5|-
TGTGCCAGCAGAAATGGGACAGGGGGTATTCTTAGCAATCAGCCCCAGCATTTT
CASRNGTGGILSNQPQHF
>-|TRBJ2-5|TRBV27|-
TGTGCCAGCAGTTTCCTAGCAAACCAAGAGACCCAGTACTTC
CASSFLANQETQYF
>-|TRBJ2-7|TRBV6-1|-
TGTGCCAAGATCGGGACACCTCTCTCCTACGAGCAGTACTTC
CAKIGTPLSYEQYF
>TRBD1|TRBJ2-1|TRBV5-1|-
TGCGCCAGCACCCCAGGGACAGGGTCCCCAGGTGAGCAGTTCTTC
CASTPGTGSPGEQFF
>TRBD2|TRBJ2-1|TRBV20-1|few
TGCAGTGCCCCAAGTGGAACTAGCGGTAAAGCTTACAATGAGCAGTTCTTC
CSAPSGTSGKAYNEQFF
>-|TRBJ2-7|TRBV14|-
TGTGCCAGCAGCCAGTGGGACGCCAGGGACGAGCAGTACTTC
CASSQWDARDEQYF
>-|TRBJ2-3|TRBV7-8|-
TGTGCCAGCAGCTCCCGTGGGAGCTTCGGGACTGACACAGATACGCAGTATTTT
CASSSRGSFGTDTDTQYF
>TRBD2|TRBJ2-1|TRBV7-3|-
TGTGCCAGCAGCTTGGGCGGGAGGGCCGCGGTAGATGAGCAGTTCTTC
CASSLGGRAAVDEQFF
>TRBD1|TRBJ2-3|TRBV29-1|-
TGCAGCGTTAACCGACAGGGGTCAGATACGCAGTATTTT
CSVNRQGSDTQYF
>TRBD1|TRBJ2-7|TRBV13|-
TGTGCCAGCAGCAAGGGGACAGGGGGTGTGCAGTACTTC
CASSKGTGGVQYF
>TRBD2|TRBJ2-7|TRBV10-3|once
TGTGCCATCAGTGCCGGACTAGCGGGAGGTTACGAGCAGTACTTC
CAISAGLAGGYEQYF
>-|TRBJ2-5|TRBV18|few
TGTGCCAGCTCACCTCCGATCCTCGAGACCCAGTACTTC
CASSPPILETQYF
>-|TRBJ2-7|TRBV12-3/TRBV12-4|few
TGTGCCAGCAGTCTCACAGTCGGGAACGAGCAGTACTTC
CASSLTVGNEQYF
>TRBD1|TRBJ2-5|TRBV10-2|few
TGCGCCAGCAGCGGGGACAGGGGTTCGGAGACCCAGTACTTC
CASSGDRGSETQYF
>-|TRBJ2-3|TRBV24-1|-
TGTGCCACCAGTGATCCCGGGGCGGGAGATACGCAGTATTTT
CATSDPGAGDTQYF
>TRBD2|TRBJ2-1|TRBV10-3|-
TGTGCCATCAGTGAGTCACTAGCGGGAGGGTCCTACAATGAGCAGTTCTTC
CAISESLAGGSYNEQFF
>TRBD2|TRBJ2-3|TRBV30|-
TGTGCCAGCACCTATAGCGGGAGCCGCACAGATACGCAGTATTTT
CASTYSGSRTDTQYF
>TRBD1|TRBJ1-1|TRBV27|-
TGTGCCAGCAGTTCCCACCGACAGGGCGCAGGGGTCAACACTGAAGCTTTCTTT
CASSSHRQGAGVNTEAFF
>-|TRBJ2-3|TRBV10-3|few
TGTGCCACCGATACACCAAGCGGAGACACAGATACGCAGTATTTT
CATDTPSGDTDTQYF
>-|TRBJ2-5|TRBV6-5|few
TGTGCCAGCAGCCCACAGGTTCGAGAGACCCAGTACTTC
CASSPQVRETQYF
>TRBD1|TRBJ2-1|TRBV27|few
TGTGCCAGCGGCCGGACAGGGGGCCTTCGGGATGAGCAGTTCTTC
CASGRTGGLRDEQFF
>TRBD2|TRBJ2-7|TRBV29-1|-
TGCAGCGTTGAGGGGCGCCGGACTAGCGGGAGCTCCAAGACTCAGTACTTC
CSVEGRRTSGSSKTQYF
>-|TRBJ2-2|TRBV3-1|-
TGTGCCAGCAGCCAAGATAGCGGATTCTCGGGGACCGGGGAGCTGTTTTTT
CASSQDSGFSGTGELFF
>-|TRBJ1-1|TRBV12-3/TRBV12-4|-
TGTGCCAGCAGTTTATACCCGTCTGAAGCTTTCTTT
CASSLYPSEAFF
>-|TRBJ2-7|TRBV12-3/TRBV12-4|few
TGTGCCAGCAGTCCTGGGGGGACCAACCCCTACGAGCAGTACTTC
CASSPGGTNPYEQYF
>TRBD2|TRBJ2-1|TRBV9|-
TGTGCCAGCAGCGTAGGAAAGCGTGGAGCGGGAGAGTTCTTC
CASSVGKRGAGEFF
>TRBD2|TRBJ2-1|TRBV7-2|-
TGTGCCAGCAGCTCCGGACTAGCGGGATTCTATGAGCAGTTCTTC
CASSSGLAGFYEQFF
>TRBD2|TRBJ2-1|TRBV9|-
TGTGCCAGCAGCTCCGGGCCTAGCGGGAGGGCAGCCAATGAGCAGTTCTTC
CASSSGPSGRAANEQFF
>-|TRBJ2-5|TRBV12-3/TRBV12-4|-
TGTGCCAGCAGCGTAGGTAGCGTGCAAGAGACCCAGTACTTC
CASSVGSVQETQYF
>-|TRBJ1-4|TRBV12-3/TRBV12-4|-
TGTGCCAGCAGTTTACCTGGGACACGGCGGGAAAAACTGTTTTTT
CASSLPGTRREKLFF
>-|TRBJ1-2|TRBV6-5|-
TGTGCCAGCAGGAGGGGGGGAGCTTATGGCTACACCTTC
CASRRGGAYGYTF
>-|TRBJ2-1|TRBV20-1|-
TGCAGTGCTACAACCCTAGTGTCAGCCCGGGTTGAGCAGTTCTTC
CSATTLVSARVEQFF
>-|TRBJ2-6|TRBV27|-
TGTGGCACAGGCCCTTCTGGGGCCAACGTCCTGACTTTC
CGTGPSGANVLTF
>-|TRBJ2-3|TRBV20-1|-
TGCAGTGCTAGAGATAACAGGGGAGGGACAGATACGCAGTATTTT
CSARDNRGGTDTQYF
>TRBD2|TRBJ2-3|TRBV20-1|-
TGCAGTGCTAGAGATTGGACCGGGGGGGCAGATACGCAGTATTTT
CSARDWTGGADTQYF